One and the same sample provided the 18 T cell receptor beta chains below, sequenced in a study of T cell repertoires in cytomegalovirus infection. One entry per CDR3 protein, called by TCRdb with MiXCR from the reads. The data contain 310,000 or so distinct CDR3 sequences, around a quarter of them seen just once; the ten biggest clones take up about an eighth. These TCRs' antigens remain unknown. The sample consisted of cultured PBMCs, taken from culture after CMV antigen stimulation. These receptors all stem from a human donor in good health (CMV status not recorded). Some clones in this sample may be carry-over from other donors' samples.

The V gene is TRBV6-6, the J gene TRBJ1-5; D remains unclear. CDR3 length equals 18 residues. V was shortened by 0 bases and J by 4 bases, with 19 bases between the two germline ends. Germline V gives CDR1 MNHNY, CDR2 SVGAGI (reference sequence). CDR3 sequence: CASSYSLTDPFDNQPQHF. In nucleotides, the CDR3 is TGTGCCAGCAGTTACTCTTTAACCGACCCATTCGATAATCAGCCCCAGCATTTT.

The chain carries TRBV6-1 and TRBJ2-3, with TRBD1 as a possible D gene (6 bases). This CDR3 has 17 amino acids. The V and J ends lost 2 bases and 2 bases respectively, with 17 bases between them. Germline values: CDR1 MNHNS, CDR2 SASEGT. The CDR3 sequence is CASSEWARGRATDTQYF. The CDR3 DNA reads TGTGCCAGCAGTGAATGGGCGAGGGGGAGAGCCACAGATACGCAGTATTTT.

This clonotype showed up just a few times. The CDR3 reads CASVVERAGEQFF. The DNA for the CDR3 is TGTGCCAGCGTCGTTGAGAGGGCCGGTGAGCAGTTCTTC. The chain employs TRBV2 and TRBJ2-1, with D possibly TRBD2 on 5 matching bases. CDR1 is SNHLY, CDR2 FYNNEI, per germline. This CDR3 is 13 amino acids long. Trimming cost V 8 bases and J 9 bases, with 17 bases left between them.

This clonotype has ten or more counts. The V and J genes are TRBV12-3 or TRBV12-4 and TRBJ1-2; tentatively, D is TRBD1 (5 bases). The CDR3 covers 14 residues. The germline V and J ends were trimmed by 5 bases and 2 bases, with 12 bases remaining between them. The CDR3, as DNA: TGTGCCAGCAGTGTCGCAGGGACCAACTATGGCTACACCTTC. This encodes CASSVAGTNYGYTF.

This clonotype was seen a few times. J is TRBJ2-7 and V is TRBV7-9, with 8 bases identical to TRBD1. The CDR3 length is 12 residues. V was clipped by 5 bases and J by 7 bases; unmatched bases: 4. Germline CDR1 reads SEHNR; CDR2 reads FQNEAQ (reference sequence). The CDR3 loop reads CASSIRTGEQYV. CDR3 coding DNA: TGTGCCAGCAGCATCAGGACAGGGGAGCAGTACGTC.

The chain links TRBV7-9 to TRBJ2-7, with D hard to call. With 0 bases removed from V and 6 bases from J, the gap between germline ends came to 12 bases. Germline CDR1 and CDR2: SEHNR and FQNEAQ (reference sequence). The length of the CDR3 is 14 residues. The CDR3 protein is CASSLAIGPLEQYF. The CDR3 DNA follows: TGTGCCAGCAGCTTAGCTATAGGGCCCCTCGAGCAGTACTTC.

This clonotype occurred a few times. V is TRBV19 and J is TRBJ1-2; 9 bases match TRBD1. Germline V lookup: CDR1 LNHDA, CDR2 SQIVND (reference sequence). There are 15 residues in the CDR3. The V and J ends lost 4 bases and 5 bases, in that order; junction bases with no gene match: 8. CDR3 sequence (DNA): TGTGCCAGTAGTACGGGACAGGGAGAGAGGTATGGCTACACCTTC. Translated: CASSTGQGERYGYTF.

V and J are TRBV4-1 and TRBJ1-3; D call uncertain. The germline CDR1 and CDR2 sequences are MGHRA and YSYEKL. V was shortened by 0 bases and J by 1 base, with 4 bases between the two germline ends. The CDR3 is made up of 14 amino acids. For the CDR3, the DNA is TGCGCCAGCAGCCAAGATTTGTCTGGAAACACCATATATTTT. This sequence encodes CASSQDLSGNTIYF.

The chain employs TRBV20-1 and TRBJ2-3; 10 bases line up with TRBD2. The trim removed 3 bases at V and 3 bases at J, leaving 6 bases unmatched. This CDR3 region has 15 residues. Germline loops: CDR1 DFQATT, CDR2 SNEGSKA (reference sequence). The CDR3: CSASLGLADTDTQYF. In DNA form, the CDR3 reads TGCAGTGCTAGTCTCGGACTAGCGGATACAGATACGCAGTATTTT.

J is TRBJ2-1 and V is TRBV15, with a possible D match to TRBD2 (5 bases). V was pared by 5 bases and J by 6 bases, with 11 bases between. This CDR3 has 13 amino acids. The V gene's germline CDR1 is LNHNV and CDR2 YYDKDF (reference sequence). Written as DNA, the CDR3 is TGTGCCACCAGCCCCGCAGGACTCAATGAGCAGTTCTTC. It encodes CATSPAGLNEQFF.

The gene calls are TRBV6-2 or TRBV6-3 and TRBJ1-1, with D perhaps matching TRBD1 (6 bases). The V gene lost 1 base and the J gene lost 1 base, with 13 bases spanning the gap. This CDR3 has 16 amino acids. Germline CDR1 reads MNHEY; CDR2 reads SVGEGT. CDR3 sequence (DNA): TGTGCCAGCAGTTACTTGTATATGGACAGGAACACTGAAGCTTTCTTT. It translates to CASSYLYMDRNTEAFF.

Here the CDR3 DNA reads TGTGCCAGCAGTTACTATACCTCGAACACCGGGGAGCTGTTTTTT. Its protein product is CASSYYTSNTGELFF. This sequence joins TRBV6-6 and TRBJ2-2; no reliable D call. Trimming took off 1 base at V and 0 bases at J, with 6 bases between the two ends. Germline-derived CDR1 and CDR2 are MNHNY and SVGAGI (reference sequence). There are 15 residues in the CDR3.

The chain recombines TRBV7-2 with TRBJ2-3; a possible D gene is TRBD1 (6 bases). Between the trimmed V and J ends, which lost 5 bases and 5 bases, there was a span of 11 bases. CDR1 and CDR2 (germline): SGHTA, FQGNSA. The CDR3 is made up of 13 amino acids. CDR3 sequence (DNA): TGTGCCAGCAGCCCGTACAGGGAAGATACGCAGTATTTT. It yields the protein CASSPYREDTQYF.

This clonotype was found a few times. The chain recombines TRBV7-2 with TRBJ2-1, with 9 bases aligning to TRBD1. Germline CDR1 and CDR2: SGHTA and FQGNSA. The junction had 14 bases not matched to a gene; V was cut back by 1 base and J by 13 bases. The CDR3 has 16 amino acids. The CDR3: CASSLGWGGQGTNQFF. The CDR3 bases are TGTGCCAGCAGCTTAGGATGGGGCGGACAGGGGACTAACCAGTTCTTC.

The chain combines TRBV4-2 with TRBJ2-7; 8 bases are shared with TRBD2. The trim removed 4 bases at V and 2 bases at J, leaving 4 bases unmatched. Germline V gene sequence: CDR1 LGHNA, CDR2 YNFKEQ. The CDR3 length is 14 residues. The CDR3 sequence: CASSRLAGPYEQYF. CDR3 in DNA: TGTGCCAGCAGCCGTTTAGCGGGGCCCTACGAGCAGTACTTC.

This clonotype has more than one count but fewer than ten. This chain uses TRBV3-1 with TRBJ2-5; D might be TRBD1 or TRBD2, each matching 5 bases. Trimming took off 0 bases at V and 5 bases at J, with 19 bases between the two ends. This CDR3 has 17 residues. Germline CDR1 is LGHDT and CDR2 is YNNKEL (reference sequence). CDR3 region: CASSQESRGPVLETQYF. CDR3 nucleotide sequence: TGTGCCAGCAGCCAAGAGTCGAGGGGACCTGTTCTTGAGACCCAGTACTTC.

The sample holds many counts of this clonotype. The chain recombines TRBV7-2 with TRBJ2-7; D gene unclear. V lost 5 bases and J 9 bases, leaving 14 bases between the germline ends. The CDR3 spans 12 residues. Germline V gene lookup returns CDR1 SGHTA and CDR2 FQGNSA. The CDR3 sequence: CASSRNLGVQYF. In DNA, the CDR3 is TGTGCCAGCAGCCGAAATCTGGGCGTGCAGTACTTC.

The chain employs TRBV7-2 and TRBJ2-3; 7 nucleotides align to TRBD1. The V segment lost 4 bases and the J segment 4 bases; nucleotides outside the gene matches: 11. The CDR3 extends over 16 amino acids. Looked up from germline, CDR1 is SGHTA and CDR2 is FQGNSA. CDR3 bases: TGTGCCAGCAGCTCCTACCCCCCCCAGGGGGCAGATACGCAGTATTTT. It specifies CASSSYPPQGADTQYF. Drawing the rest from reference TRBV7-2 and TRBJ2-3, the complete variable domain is GAGVSQSPSNKVTEKGKDVELRCDPISGHTALYWYRQSLGQGLEFLIYFQGNSAPDKSGLPSDRFSAERTGGSVSTLTIQRTQQEDSAVYLCASSSYPPQGADTQYFGPGTRLTVL.